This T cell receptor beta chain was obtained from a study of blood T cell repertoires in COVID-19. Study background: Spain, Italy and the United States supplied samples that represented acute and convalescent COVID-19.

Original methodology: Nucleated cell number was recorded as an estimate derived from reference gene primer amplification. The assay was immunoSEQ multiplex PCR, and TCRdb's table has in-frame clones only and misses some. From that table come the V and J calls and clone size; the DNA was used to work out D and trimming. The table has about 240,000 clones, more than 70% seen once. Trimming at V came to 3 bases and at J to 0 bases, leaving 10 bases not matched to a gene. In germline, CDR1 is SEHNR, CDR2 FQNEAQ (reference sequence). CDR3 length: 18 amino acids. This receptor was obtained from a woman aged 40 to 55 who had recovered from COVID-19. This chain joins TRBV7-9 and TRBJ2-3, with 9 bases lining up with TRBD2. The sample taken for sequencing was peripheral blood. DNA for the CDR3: TGTGCCAGCAGCTTTGGGGTAGCGGGAGACCCTAGCACAGATACGCAGTATTTT. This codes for CASSFGVAGDPSTDTQYF. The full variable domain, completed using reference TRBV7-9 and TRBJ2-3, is DTGVSQNPRHKITKRGQNVTFRCDPISEHNRLYWYRQTLGQGPEFLTYFQNEAQLEKSRLLSDRFSAERPKGSFSTLEIQRTEQGDSAMYLCASSFGVAGDPSTDTQYFGPGTRLTVL.